This is a list of T cell receptor beta chains from one sample in a study of human T cells and chemical hapten exposure. TCRdb passed the RACE reads through MiXCR, listing each CDR3 protein once. The sample holds 180,000 or so distinct CDR3 sequences, approximately 20% seen once. The sequenced sample was whole blood, obtained in connection with sensitization to the hapten diphenylcyclopropenone (DPC). The receptors here all came from a woman aged 45 to 65 with alopecia areata. Some clones in this sample may be carry-over from other donors' samples. The CDR3 runs from the conserved cysteine through the conserved F or W. The D gene is left open where the match is weak. The size of a clone is reported for some rows only, either as once, few or many, or as a class for expanded clones.

>TRBJ2-5|TRBD1|TRBV5-1|.
TGCGCCAGCAGCGGGGACAGGGGGCGAGACCAAGAGACCCAGTACTTC
CASSGDRGRDQETQYF
>TRBJ2-1|.|TRBV7-8|few
TGTGCCAGCAGCCCCCTGGGGGCGGGGTACAATGAGCAGTTCTTC
CASSPLGAGYNEQFF
>TRBJ1-6|.|TRBV12-3/TRBV12-4|.
TGTGCCAGTGCAGTTGGGACGGTAAATTCACCCCTCCACTTT
CASAVGTVNSPLHF
>TRBJ2-4|.|TRBV6-5|.
TGTGCCAGCAGGTACCAGAAAGACATTCAGTACTTC
CASRYQKDIQYF
>TRBJ1-6|.|TRBV12-3/TRBV12-4|.
TGTGCCAGCGGCCATGAGGCAGGGATTAATTCACCCCTCCACTTT
CASGHEAGINSPLHF
>TRBJ2-3|.|TRBV4-1|.
TGCGCCAGCAGCCAAACACCACAGGGATCCCTCACAGATACGCAGTATTTT
CASSQTPQGSLTDTQYF
>TRBJ1-3|.|TRBV7-8|.
TGTGCCAGCAGCTTAGTTGGAGCGGGGTCTGGAAACACCATATATTTT
CASSLVGAGSGNTIYF
>TRBJ2-1|.|TRBV7-9|.
TGTGCCAGCAGCCGTGACACCCACAATGAGCAGTTCTTC
CASSRDTHNEQFF
>TRBJ1-2|TRBD1|TRBV29-1|few
TGCAGCGTTGGAAGACAGGGGATGGGGAGCTATGGCTACACCTTC
CSVGRQGMGSYGYTF
>TRBJ1-2|.|TRBV29-1|many
TGCAGCGTTGACTCGGGCTATCAGTTGGGCGGCTACACCTTC
CSVDSGYQLGGYTF
>TRBJ2-5|.|TRBV20-1|.
TGCAGTGCTAGGACTCAGGCGGAGACCCAGTACTTC
CSARTQAETQYF
>TRBJ2-1|.|TRBV2|.
TGTGCCAGCAGTTCGAGTGGAATTGAGCAGTTCTTC
CASSSSGIEQFF
>TRBJ1-1|.|TRBV29-1|.
TGCAGCGCAACCGGGACCGCGTTATCAGGGGCTTTCTTT
CSATGTALSGAFF
>TRBJ2-7|.|TRBV27|.
TGTGCCAGCAGTTTAAGTCGGGGGGGACGGGGACAGGTCTACGAGCAGTACTTC
CASSLSRGGRGQVYEQYF
>TRBJ2-7|TRBD1|TRBV3-1|few
TGTGCCAGCAGCCAGGACAGGGTGCGATTCGAGCAGTACTTC
CASSQDRVRFEQYF
>TRBJ2-3|TRBD2|TRBV5-6|few
TGTGCCAGCAGCCCACTAGCGGGAGCGAGCACAGATACGCAGTATTTT
CASSPLAGASTDTQYF
>TRBJ2-7|TRBD2|TRBV11-2|few
TGTGCCAGCAGCTTGGGAAGCGGGAGTGTCCACGAGCAGTACTTC
CASSLGSGSVHEQYF
>TRBJ1-1|.|TRBV21-1|.
TGTGCCAGCAGCTCCCGGGACAGGGAGGACACTGAAGCTTTCTTT
CASSSRDREDTEAFF
>TRBJ2-7|.|TRBV29-1|.
TGCAGCGGCCGGGATGTTTACGAGCAGTACTTC
CSGRDVYEQYF
>TRBJ2-7|.|TRBV7-9|few
TGTGCCAGCAGCTTAGTGGCAGGGGTCGCCGAGCAGTACTTC
CASSLVAGVAEQYF
>TRBJ1-1|TRBD1|TRBV20-1|few
TGCAGTGCTCCGCTGACAGGGGGGAACACTGAAGCTTTCTTT
CSAPLTGGNTEAFF
>TRBJ2-5|TRBD2|TRBV20-1|.
TGCAGTGCTAGTGGGGTAGCGGGAGGGGAAGAGACCCAGTACTTC
CSASGVAGGEETQYF
>TRBJ2-2|TRBD2|TRBV6-2/TRBV6-3|few
TGTGCCAGCAGTTACTGGGGACTAGCGGGAGGTACCGGGGAGCTGTTTTTT
CASSYWGLAGGTGELFF
>TRBJ2-3|TRBD2|TRBV5-1|.
TGCGCCAGCAGCTTGTACCCCGGACTAGCGGGAGTTGCAGATACGCAGTATTTT
CASSLYPGLAGVADTQYF
>TRBJ1-1|.|TRBV12-3/TRBV12-4|.
TGTGCCAGCCTCGCGCCGGGCAGGGCCACTGAAGCTTTCTTT
CASLAPGRATEAFF
>TRBJ2-7|TRBD2|TRBV10-3|.
TGTGCCATCCAGCGGGAGCCGGGGTACGAGCAGTACTTC
CAIQREPGYEQYF
>TRBJ1-5|TRBD1|TRBV20-1|.
TGCAGTGCTAGCCCGACAGGGAGTTATAGCAATCAGCCCCAGCATTTT
CSASPTGSYSNQPQHF
>TRBJ2-5|TRBD2|TRBV10-3|few
TGTGCCATCGGTCCGGGAGGGCCTGGAGAGACCCAGTACTTC
CAIGPGGPGETQYF
>TRBJ1-1|.|TRBV11-2|.
TGTGCCAGCAGCTGGAGTGATTTAGTGAACACTGAAGCTTTCTTT
CASSWSDLVNTEAFF
>TRBJ2-1|.|TRBV6-1|.
TGTGCCAGCAGTGAAGAGGGTCAGGGTAGTAGAAATGAGCAGTTCTTC
CASSEEGQGSRNEQFF
>TRBJ1-5|.|TRBV2|.
TGTGCCAGCAGTTGGGGGGGGGAGGTTAGCAATCAGCCCCAGCATTTT
CASSWGGEVSNQPQHF
>TRBJ2-3|.|TRBV6-5|.
TGTGCCAGCAGACCATTGGGAACAGACACAGATACGCAGTATTTT
CASRPLGTDTDTQYF
>TRBJ2-1|.|TRBV18|.
TGTGCCAGCTCACCAGGGCGTATGAGATCTAACTACAATGAGCAGTTCTTC
CASSPGRMRSNYNEQFF
>TRBJ2-4|.|TRBV19|few
TGTGCCAGTAGTATCAGGGGTGGCGGAAACATTCAGTACTTC
CASSIRGGGNIQYF
>TRBJ2-3|.|TRBV20-1|.
TGCAGTGCTAGAGGCCCAGGCCTCTCACGTACGCAGTATTTT
CSARGPGLSRTQYF
>TRBJ2-7|.|TRBV5-4|.
TGTGCCAGCAGCCTTAGTCCTAGAAGGGCCTACGAGCAGTACTTC
CASSLSPRRAYEQYF
>TRBJ2-5|.|TRBV5-1|.
TGCGCCAGCAGCCCGGCGGCAGCCGCCGGGGAGACCCAGTACTTC
CASSPAAAAGETQYF
>TRBJ1-2|TRBD1|TRBV5-8|.
TGTGCCAGCAGCCACGACAGGGGGCTGAATGGCTACACCTTC
CASSHDRGLNGYTF
>TRBJ2-1|TRBD2|TRBV18|.
TGTGCCAGCTCACCAGGACTAGCGGCCTGGGATGAGCAGTTCTTC
CASSPGLAAWDEQFF
>TRBJ2-1|.|TRBV19|.
TGTGCCAGTAGTATAAGGGGGGTAGGAACCAATGAGCAGTTCTTC
CASSIRGVGTNEQFF
>TRBJ1-6|.|TRBV28|.
TGTGCCAGCACCGCAGGAGGGGGTTGGAATTCACCCCTCCACTTT
CASTAGGGWNSPLHF
>TRBJ2-3|TRBD1|TRBV10-3|.
TGTGCCATTAATCCGGGACAGGGTGTAGCAGATACGCAGTATTTT
CAINPGQGVADTQYF
>TRBJ2-1|.|TRBV7-9|.
TGTGCCAGCAGCTTTCGGGCAGACCGCCAGAATGAGCAGTTCTTC
CASSFRADRQNEQFF
>TRBJ2-2|.|TRBV7-9|few
TGTGCCAGCAGCATCGACACAGGGAGGGGTACCGGGGAGCTGTTTTTT
CASSIDTGRGTGELFF
>TRBJ2-2|.|TRBV9|few
TGTGCCAGCAGCGTATCGCTGGGCACCGGGGAGCTGTTTTTT
CASSVSLGTGELFF